This TCR beta chain stems from a study of early T cells in non-severe SARS-CoV-2 infection. The germline V gene has CDR1 SGHRS and CDR2 YFSETQ. The CDR3 has 18 residues. V was pared by 0 bases and J by 1 base, with 9 bases of the junction left unmatched. TCRdb ran MiXCR on the 5' RACE reads and lists one entry per CDR3 protein. The table records roughly 60,000 distinct CDR3 sequences, around 10% of them present only once. The chain joins TRBV5-1 to TRBJ2-3, with TRBD1 matching 9 bases. This TCR derives from an adult who was a healthcare worker with PCR-confirmed SARS-CoV-2 infection or an uninfected control (not recorded which). The source was whole blood, collected at baseline. In DNA, the CDR3 is TGCGCCAGCAGCTTGGTGGCTCTAGGGACAGGGCGCACAGATACGCAGTATTTT. Protein: CASSLVALGTGRTDTQYF.